This entry is about one T cell receptor beta chain. The antigen is undetermined. The data originate from a study of immune cell composition in non-small cell lung cancer. Frozen unsorted single-cell suspensions supplied the genomic DNA. The germline V gene has CDR1 SQVTM and CDR2 ANQGSEA. CDR3 size: 13 residues. V lost 3 bases, J lost 7 bases, and 6 bases stayed unmatched. Sequencing was performed with immunoSEQ multiplex PCR; in TCRdb, only in-frame clones are kept and a portion is missing. Of roughly 3,000 clones in the sample, about 80% were seen once. Study results and caveats: In adenocarcinoma, maximal tumour-associated clone frequency tracked TIL tumour reactivity. Squamous carcinomas (approximately 75%) more often had tumour-associated clones >0.5% than adenocarcinomas (33%). Smoking pack-years did not significantly correlate with tumour TCR-beta clonality.

Material for sequencing was lung tumor tissue. The source is a human donor with non-small cell lung cancer. The chain carries TRBV29-1 and TRBJ2-1; 7 bases agree with TRBD1. The chain's CDR3 is CSVDQGQRNEQFF. CDR3 in DNA: TGCAGCGTTGATCAGGGACAGAGGAATGAGCAGTTCTTC.